A selection of T cell receptor beta chains follows, all from one sample in a study of neurological immune-mediated disorders. MiXCR, applied by TCRdb to the 5' RACE reads, yields one record per CDR3 protein. The sample has some 45,000 distinct CDR3 sequences, under 15% seen once. Input material: PBMCs. These receptors all come from a male donor with HTLV-1-associated myelopathy (HAM/TSP). CDR3s include the opening cysteine and the closing phenylalanine or tryptophan. Fields, in order: J gene, clone size, CDR3 length, V gene, D gene, CDR3 protein, CDR3 DNA. The D gene is left open where the match is weak. Rows give clone size only sometimes, using once, few, many, or a class for an expanded clone.

j_gene: TRBJ2-3; abundance: many; len: 14; v_gene: TRBV6-1; d_gene: .; CDR3aa: CASSESFGPDTQYF; CDR3nt: TGTGCCAGCAGTGAATCCTTCGGTCCAGATACGCAGTATTTT
j_gene: TRBJ2-1; abundance: many; len: 15; v_gene: TRBV11-3; d_gene: .; CDR3aa: CASRPAGAGYNEQFF; CDR3nt: TGTGCCAGCAGACCGGCGGGGGCTGGGTACAATGAGCAGTTCTTC
j_gene: TRBJ1-1; abundance: many; len: 13; v_gene: TRBV29-1; d_gene: .; CDR3aa: CSADRKMNTEAFF; CDR3nt: TGCAGCGCCGACAGAAAAATGAACACTGAAGCTTTCTTT
j_gene: TRBJ2-6; abundance: .; len: 14; v_gene: TRBV14; d_gene: .; CDR3aa: CASSKEWGANVLTF; CDR3nt: TGTGCCAGTAGCAAAGAGTGGGGGGCCAACGTCCTGACTTTC
j_gene: TRBJ2-3; abundance: many; len: 16; v_gene: TRBV4-3; d_gene: .; CDR3aa: CASSQLTHDYTDTQYF; CDR3nt: TGCGCCAGCAGCCAACTAACACACGATTACACAGATACGCAGTATTTT
j_gene: TRBJ1-1; abundance: many; len: 15; v_gene: TRBV3-1; d_gene: .; CDR3aa: CASSQRRFANTEAFF; CDR3nt: TGTGCCAGCAGCCAGAGGAGGTTTGCGAACACTGAAGCTTTCTTT
j_gene: TRBJ2-7; abundance: .; len: 15; v_gene: TRBV3-1; d_gene: .; CDR3aa: CASSQRATSSYEQYF; CDR3nt: TGTGCCAGCAGCCAGAGGGCCACGAGCTCCTACGAGCAGTACTTC
j_gene: TRBJ1-4; abundance: many; len: 14; v_gene: TRBV28; d_gene: .; CDR3aa: CASSFGGFGEKLFF; CDR3nt: TGTGCCAGCAGTTTCGGGGGTTTCGGTGAAAAACTGTTTTTT
j_gene: TRBJ2-1; abundance: .; len: 15; v_gene: TRBV6-5; d_gene: TRBD2; CDR3aa: CASSLAGASENEQFF; CDR3nt: TGTGCCAGCAGCCTAGCGGGGGCTTCGGAAAATGAGCAGTTCTTC
j_gene: TRBJ2-3; abundance: many; len: 15; v_gene: TRBV5-1; d_gene: .; CDR3aa: CASSEGDPRTDTQYF; CDR3nt: TGCGCCAGCAGTGAGGGAGACCCCCGCACAGATACGCAGTATTTT
j_gene: TRBJ2-7; abundance: many; len: 16; v_gene: TRBV7-9; d_gene: TRBD1; CDR3aa: CASSFPTQGKPYEQYF; CDR3nt: TGTGCCAGCAGCTTCCCCACACAGGGGAAACCCTACGAGCAGTACTTC
j_gene: TRBJ2-3; abundance: many; len: 14; v_gene: TRBV5-1; d_gene: .; CDR3aa: CASSESGVTDTQYF; CDR3nt: TGCGCCAGCAGCGAATCTGGGGTTACAGATACGCAGTATTTT
j_gene: TRBJ1-2; abundance: many; len: 14; v_gene: TRBV5-1; d_gene: .; CDR3aa: CASSPVGRSEGYTF; CDR3nt: TGCGCCAGCTCACCCGTGGGCAGATCAGAGGGCTACACCTTC
j_gene: TRBJ1-1; abundance: many; len: 18; v_gene: TRBV6-2/TRBV6-3; d_gene: .; CDR3aa: CASSYSYSLGGENTEAFF; CDR3nt: TGTGCCAGCAGTTACTCTTACTCGCTCGGGGGCGAGAACACTGAAGCTTTCTTT